This T cell receptor beta chain was sequenced for a study of OX40 agonist ivuxolimab in advanced cancers. At the level of the study: Three patients showed partial responses: one hepatocellular carcinoma and two cutaneous melanoma cases. Points from the study as a whole: Both CD4+ and CD8+ T cell populations in blood had undergone clonal expansion by week 6 at 0.1 to 3.0 mg/kg. In the expanded peripheral T cells, antigen specificity was never determined.

Losses at the gene ends were 5 bases for V and 5 bases for J; bases not matched to a gene: 4. CDR1 is MNHNY, CDR2 SVGAGI, per germline (reference sequence). The length of the CDR3 is 15 residues. This clone appeared once. Its matching antigen is unknown. Measured with immunoSEQ multiplex PCR; TCRdb has only the in-frame clones, and not every one. The data contain nearly 80,000 clones, roughly four fifths of them singletons. The TCR originated in an adult with an advanced solid tumor such as melanoma, head and neck, liver or kidney cancer. V is TRBV6-6 and J is TRBJ1-4, with 11 bases lining up with TRBD1. Sequencing was performed on CD4+ or CD8+ T cells sorted from blood, taken in a trial of the OX40 agonist ivuxolimab. The CDR3 is CASSRTGGGNEKLFF. The CDR3 nucleotides read TGTGCCAGCAGTCGGACAGGGGGCGGGAATGAAAAACTGTTTTTT.